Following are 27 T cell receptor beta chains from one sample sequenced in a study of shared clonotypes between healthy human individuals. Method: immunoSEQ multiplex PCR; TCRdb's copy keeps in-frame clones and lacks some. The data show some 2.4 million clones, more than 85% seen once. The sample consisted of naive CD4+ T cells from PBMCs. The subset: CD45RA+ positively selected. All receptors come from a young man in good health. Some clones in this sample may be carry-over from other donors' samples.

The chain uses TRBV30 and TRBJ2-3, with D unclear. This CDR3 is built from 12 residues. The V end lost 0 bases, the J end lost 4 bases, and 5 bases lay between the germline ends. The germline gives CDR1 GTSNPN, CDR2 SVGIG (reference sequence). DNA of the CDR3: TGTGCCTGGAGTGTACTTTCAGATACGCAGTATTTT. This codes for CAWSVLSDTQYF.

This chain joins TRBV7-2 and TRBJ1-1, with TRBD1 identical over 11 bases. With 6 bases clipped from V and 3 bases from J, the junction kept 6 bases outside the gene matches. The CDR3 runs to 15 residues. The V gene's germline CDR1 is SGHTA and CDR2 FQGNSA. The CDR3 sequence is CASSSGQGGDTEAFF. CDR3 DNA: TGTGCCAGCAGTTCGGGACAGGGGGGGGACACTGAAGCTTTCTTT.

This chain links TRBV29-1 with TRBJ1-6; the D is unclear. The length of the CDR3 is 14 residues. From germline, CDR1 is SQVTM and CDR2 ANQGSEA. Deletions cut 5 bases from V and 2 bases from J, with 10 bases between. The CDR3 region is CSVSERTYNSPLHF. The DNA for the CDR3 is TGCAGCGTTTCGGAGAGAACCTATAATTCACCCCTCCACTTT.

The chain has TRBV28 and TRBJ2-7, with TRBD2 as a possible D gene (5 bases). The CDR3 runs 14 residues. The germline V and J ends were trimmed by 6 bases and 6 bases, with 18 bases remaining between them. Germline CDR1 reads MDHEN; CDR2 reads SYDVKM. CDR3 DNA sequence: TGTGCCAGCAGAGATCGCGCTCGAGGGCCCGAGCAGTACTTC. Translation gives CASRDRARGPEQYF.

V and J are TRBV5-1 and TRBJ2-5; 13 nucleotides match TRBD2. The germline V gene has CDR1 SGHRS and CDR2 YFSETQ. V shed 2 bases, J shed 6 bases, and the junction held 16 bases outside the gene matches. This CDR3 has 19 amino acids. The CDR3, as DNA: TGCGCCAGCAGCTTCCTTCAACGAACTAGCGGGAGGGCCGAGAAGACCCAGTACTTC. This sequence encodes CASSFLQRTSGRAEKTQYF.

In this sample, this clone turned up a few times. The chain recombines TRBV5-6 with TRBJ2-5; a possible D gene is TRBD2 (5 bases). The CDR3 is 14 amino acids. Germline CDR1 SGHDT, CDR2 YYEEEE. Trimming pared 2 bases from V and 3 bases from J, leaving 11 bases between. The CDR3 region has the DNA TGTGCCAGCAGCTTAAAGACGCGGGAAGAGACCCAGTACTTC. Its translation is CASSLKTREETQYF.

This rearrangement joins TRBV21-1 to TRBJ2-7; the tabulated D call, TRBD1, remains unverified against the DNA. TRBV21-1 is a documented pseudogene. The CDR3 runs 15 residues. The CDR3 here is CASSEPGQEHYEQYF. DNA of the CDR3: TGTGCCAGCAGCGAACCGGGACAGGAGCACTACGAGCAGTACTTC.

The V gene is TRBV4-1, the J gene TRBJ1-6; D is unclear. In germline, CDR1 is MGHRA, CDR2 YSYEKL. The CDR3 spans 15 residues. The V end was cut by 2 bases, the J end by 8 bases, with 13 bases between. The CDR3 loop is CASSQFLLGDSPLHF. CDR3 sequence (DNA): TGCGCCAGCAGCCAATTCCTGCTGGGCGATTCACCCCTCCACTTT.

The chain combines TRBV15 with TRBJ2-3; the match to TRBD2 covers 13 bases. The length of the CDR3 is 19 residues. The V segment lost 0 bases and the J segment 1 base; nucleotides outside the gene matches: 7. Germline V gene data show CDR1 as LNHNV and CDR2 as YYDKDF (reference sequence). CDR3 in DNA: TGTGCCACCAGCAGAGATCTCACTAGCGGGAGGGTTCGCACAGATACGCAGTATTTT. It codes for CATSRDLTSGRVRTDTQYF.

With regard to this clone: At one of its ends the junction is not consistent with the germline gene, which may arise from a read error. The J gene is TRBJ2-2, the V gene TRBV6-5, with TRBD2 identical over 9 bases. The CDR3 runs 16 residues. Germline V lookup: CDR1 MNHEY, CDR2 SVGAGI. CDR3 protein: CASRYWIAGVTGELFF. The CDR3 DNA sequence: TGTGCCAGCCGTTACTGGATAGCGGGAGTGACCGGGGAGCTGTTTTTT.

CDR3 sequence: CASSQGTGGPGELFF. The CDR3 nucleotides are TGCGCCAGCAGCCAAGGGACAGGGGGCCCCGGGGAGCTGTTTTTT. V is TRBV4-1 and J is TRBJ2-2; 11 bases fit TRBD1. The V segment lost 1 base and the J segment 6 bases; nucleotides outside the gene matches: 1. The CDR3 runs 15 residues. Germline V gene data show CDR1 as MGHRA and CDR2 as YSYEKL.

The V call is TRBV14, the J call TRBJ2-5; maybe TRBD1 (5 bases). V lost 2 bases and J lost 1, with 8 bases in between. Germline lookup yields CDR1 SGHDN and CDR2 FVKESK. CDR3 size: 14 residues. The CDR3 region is CASSQLTVQETQYF. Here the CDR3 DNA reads TGTGCCAGCAGCCAATTGACAGTCCAAGAGACCCAGTACTTC.

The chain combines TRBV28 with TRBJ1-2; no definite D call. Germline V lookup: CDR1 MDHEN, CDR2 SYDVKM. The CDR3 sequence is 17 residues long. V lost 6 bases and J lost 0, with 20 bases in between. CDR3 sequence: CASSPGGGMGANYGYTF. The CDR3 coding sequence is TGTGCCAGCAGCCCCGGAGGAGGGATGGGAGCTAACTATGGCTACACCTTC.

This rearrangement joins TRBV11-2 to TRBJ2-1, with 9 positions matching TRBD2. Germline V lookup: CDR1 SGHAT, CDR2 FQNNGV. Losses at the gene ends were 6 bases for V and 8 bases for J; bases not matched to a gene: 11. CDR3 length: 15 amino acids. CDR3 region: CASSSPGLAIDEQFF. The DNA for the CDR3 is TGTGCCAGCAGTAGTCCGGGACTAGCAATCGATGAGCAGTTCTTC.

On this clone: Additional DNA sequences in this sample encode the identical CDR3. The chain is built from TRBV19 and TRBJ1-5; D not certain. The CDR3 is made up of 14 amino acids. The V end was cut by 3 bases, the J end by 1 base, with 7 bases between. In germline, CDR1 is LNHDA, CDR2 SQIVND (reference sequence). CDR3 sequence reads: CASSIAGSNQPQHF. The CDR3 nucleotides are TGTGCCAGTAGTATTGCGGGGAGCAATCAGCCCCAGCATTTT.

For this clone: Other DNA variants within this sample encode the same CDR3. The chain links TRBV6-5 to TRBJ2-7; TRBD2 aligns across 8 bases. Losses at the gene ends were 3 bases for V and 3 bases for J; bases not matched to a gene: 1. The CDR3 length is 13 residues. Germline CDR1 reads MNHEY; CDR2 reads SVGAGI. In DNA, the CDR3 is TGTGCCAGCAGTTATACTAGCGGCTACGAGCAGTACTTC. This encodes CASSYTSGYEQYF.

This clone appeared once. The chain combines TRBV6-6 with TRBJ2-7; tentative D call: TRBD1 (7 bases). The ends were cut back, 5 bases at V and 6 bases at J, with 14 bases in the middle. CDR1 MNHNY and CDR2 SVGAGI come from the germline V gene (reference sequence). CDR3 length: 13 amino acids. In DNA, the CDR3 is TGTGCCAGCAGTGATAGGGGGCGGGGCGAGCAGTACTTC. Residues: CASSDRGRGEQYF.

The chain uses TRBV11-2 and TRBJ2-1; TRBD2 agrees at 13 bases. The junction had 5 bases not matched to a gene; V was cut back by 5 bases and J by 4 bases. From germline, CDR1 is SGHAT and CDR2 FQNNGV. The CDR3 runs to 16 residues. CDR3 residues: CASSRMGLAGYNEQFF. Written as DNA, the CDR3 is TGTGCCAGCAGCCGTATGGGACTAGCGGGGTACAATGAGCAGTTCTTC.

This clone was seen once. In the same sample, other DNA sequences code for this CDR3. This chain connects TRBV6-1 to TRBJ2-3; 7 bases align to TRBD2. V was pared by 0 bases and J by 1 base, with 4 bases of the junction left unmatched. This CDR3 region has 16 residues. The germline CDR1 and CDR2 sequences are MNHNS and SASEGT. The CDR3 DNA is TGTGCCAGCAGTGAAGCGCGTCTAGCGGGCACAGATACGCAGTATTTT. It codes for CASSEARLAGTDTQYF.

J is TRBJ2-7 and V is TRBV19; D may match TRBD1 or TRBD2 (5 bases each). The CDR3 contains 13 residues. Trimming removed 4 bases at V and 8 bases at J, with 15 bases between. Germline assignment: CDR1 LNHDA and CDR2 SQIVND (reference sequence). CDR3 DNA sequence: TGTGCCAGTAGTAATCGGGACCGTCTGAAGCAGTACTTC. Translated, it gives CASSNRDRLKQYF.

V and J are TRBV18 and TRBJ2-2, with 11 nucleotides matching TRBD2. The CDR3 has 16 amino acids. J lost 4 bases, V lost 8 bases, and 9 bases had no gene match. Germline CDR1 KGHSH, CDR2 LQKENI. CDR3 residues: CASRGLAGEPTGELFF. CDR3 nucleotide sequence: TGTGCCAGCAGAGGACTAGCGGGTGAACCCACCGGGGAGCTGTTTTTT.

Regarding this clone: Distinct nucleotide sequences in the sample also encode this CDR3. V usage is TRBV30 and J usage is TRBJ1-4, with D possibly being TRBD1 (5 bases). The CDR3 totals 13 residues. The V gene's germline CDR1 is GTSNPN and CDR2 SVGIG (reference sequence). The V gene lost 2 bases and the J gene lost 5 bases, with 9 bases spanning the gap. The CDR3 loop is CAWSRGGNEKLFF. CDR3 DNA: TGTGCCTGGAGTAGGGGTGGGAATGAAAAACTGTTTTTT.

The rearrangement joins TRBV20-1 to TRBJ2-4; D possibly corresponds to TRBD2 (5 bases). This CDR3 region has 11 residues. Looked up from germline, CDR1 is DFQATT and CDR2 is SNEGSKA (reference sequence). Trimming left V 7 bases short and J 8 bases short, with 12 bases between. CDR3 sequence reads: CSVGSRDIQYF. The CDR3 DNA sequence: TGCAGTGTTGGGAGTCGTGACATTCAGTACTTC.

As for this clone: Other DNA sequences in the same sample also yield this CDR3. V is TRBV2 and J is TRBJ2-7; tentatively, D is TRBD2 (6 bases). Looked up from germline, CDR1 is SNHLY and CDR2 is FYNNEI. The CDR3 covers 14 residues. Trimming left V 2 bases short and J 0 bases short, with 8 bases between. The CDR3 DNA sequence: TGTGCCAGCAGTGAACTCGGGAGCTCCTACGAGCAGTACTTC. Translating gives CASSELGSSYEQYF.

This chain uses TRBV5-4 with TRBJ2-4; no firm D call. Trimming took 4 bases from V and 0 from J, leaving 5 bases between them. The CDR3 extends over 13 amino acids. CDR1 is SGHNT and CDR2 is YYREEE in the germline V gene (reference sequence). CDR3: CASSTLAKNIQYF. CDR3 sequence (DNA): TGTGCCAGCAGCACACTAGCCAAAAACATTCAGTACTTC.

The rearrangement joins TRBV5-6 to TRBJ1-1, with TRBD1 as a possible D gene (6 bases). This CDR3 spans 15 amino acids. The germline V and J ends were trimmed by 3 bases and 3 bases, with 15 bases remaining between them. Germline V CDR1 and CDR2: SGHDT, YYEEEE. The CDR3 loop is CASSSGAGWDTEAFF. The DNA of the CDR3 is TGTGCCAGCAGCTCGGGGGCCGGGTGGGACACTGAAGCTTTCTTT.

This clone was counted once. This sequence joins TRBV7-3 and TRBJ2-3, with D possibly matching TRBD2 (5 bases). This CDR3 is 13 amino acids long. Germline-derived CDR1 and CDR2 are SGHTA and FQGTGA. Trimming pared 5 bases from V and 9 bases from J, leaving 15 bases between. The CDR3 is CASSPSPGTTQYF. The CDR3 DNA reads TGTGCCAGCAGCCCAAGCCCGGGAACCACGCAGTATTTT.